The 19 T cell receptor beta chains presented below share a single source sample, sequenced in a study of blood T cell repertoires in COVID-19. The repertoire was sequenced with immunoSEQ multiplex PCR; TCRdb's copy has only in-frame clones and lacks some. The sample has fewer than 110,000 clones, over 75% seen once; the top ten hold roughly 13%. Source material: peripheral blood. These receptors were taken from a human donor in a cohort sampled during active or convalescent COVID-19.

This clone was seen once. The V and J genes are TRBV27 and TRBJ1-5; 7 bases are a match to TRBD1. V lost 5 bases and J lost 11; bases outside the gene matches: 12. This CDR3 region has 14 residues. Germline CDR1 is MNHEY and CDR2 is SMNVEV (reference sequence). The CDR3: CASSPRQGSMSQHF. Here the CDR3 DNA reads TGTGCCAGCAGTCCTCGACAGGGTTCCATGTCCCAGCATTTT.

The chain joins TRBV7-2 to TRBJ1-3, with D possibly being TRBD1 (6 bases). V dropped 5 bases and J dropped 3 bases, with 14 bases sitting between them. The CDR3 has 15 amino acids. Per the germline V gene, CDR1 is SGHTA and CDR2 is FQGNSA. In DNA, the CDR3 is TGTGCCAGCAGCGAGGGGGGGTTCTTTGGAAACACCATATATTTT. The encoded protein is CASSEGGFFGNTIYF. The full variable domain, rest sourced from reference TRBV7-2 and TRBJ1-3, is GAGVSQSPSNKVTEKGKDVELRCDPISGHTALYWYRQSLGQGLEFLIYFQGNSAPDKSGLPSDRFSAERTGGSVSTLTIQRTQQEDSAVYLCASSEGGFFGNTIYFGEGSWLTVV.

The gene calls are TRBV7-2 and TRBJ1-2; D may be TRBD1 (5 bases). Germline CDR1 is SGHTA and CDR2 is FQGNSA. This CDR3 comprises 13 residues. Trimming took 3 bases from V and 6 from J, leaving 11 bases between them. The CDR3 DNA reads TGTGCCAGCAGCTTTCATGTCAGGGATGGCTACACCTTC. Translated, it gives CASSFHVRDGYTF.

This rearrangement joins TRBV5-4 to TRBJ1-2, with a tentative D call TRBD1 (6 bases). The CDR3 length is 16 residues. V shed 4 bases and J shed 0 bases, with 16 bases lying between them. Germline V CDR1 and CDR2: SGHNT, YYREEE (reference sequence). The CDR3 loop is CASSPGTGLANYGYTF. CDR3 bases: TGTGCCAGCAGCCCGGGTACAGGGTTAGCTAACTATGGCTACACCTTC.

The chain carries TRBV6-5 and TRBJ1-4; D remains ambiguous. Germline V gives CDR1 MNHEY, CDR2 SVGAGI. V was pared by 2 bases and J by 8 bases, with 12 bases between. The CDR3 has 14 amino acids. CDR3 region: CASSYQSSTEKLFF. The CDR3 coding sequence is TGTGCCAGCAGTTACCAATCCTCGACAGAAAAACTGTTTTTT.

The V gene is TRBV7-9, the J gene TRBJ1-2; D gene ambiguous. Trimming removed 2 bases at V and 6 bases at J, with 7 bases between. The germline gives CDR1 SEHNR, CDR2 FQNEAQ (reference sequence). There are 12 residues in the CDR3. CDR3 coding DNA: TGTGCCAGCAGCTTATTTCTCGATGGCTACACCTTC. It codes for CASSLFLDGYTF.

The rearrangement uses TRBV6-1 and TRBJ2-5; 8 nucleotides align to TRBD1. V gave up 2 bases and J gave up 2 bases; unmatched junction bases: 10. Germline V gives CDR1 MNHNS, CDR2 SASEGT. The CDR3 contains 17 residues. This chain's CDR3 is CASSELPGGGYQETQYF. CDR3 nucleotides: TGTGCCAGCAGTGAACTACCAGGGGGCGGATATCAAGAGACCCAGTACTTC.

This sequence joins TRBV19 and TRBJ1-5, with D tentatively TRBD1 (5 bases). The germline V gene has CDR1 LNHDA and CDR2 SQIVND (reference sequence). Trimming left V 6 bases short and J 2 bases short, with 11 bases between. CDR3 length equals 14 residues. The CDR3 reads CASRHRSGNQPQHF. CDR3 DNA sequence: TGTGCCAGTAGACACAGGAGCGGCAATCAGCCCCAGCATTTT.

The V call is TRBV30, the J call TRBJ1-6; 7 positions agree with TRBD1. CDR1 and CDR2 from the germline V gene are GTSNPN and SVGIG (reference sequence). The CDR3 spans 14 residues. V lost 6 bases to trimming and J lost 8 bases; unmatched junction nucleotides: 10. In nucleotides, the CDR3 is TGTGCCTGTTACCGGGACAGTCCCCATTCACCCCTCCACTTT. Protein product: CACYRDSPHSPLHF.

A few counts support this clone. The rearrangement links TRBV7-9 to TRBJ1-1; TRBD1 is a possible D gene (5 bases). Between the trimmed V and J ends, which lost 5 bases and 4 bases, there was a span of 23 bases. The CDR3 spans 17 residues. Germline CDR1 reads SEHNR; CDR2 reads FQNEAQ (reference sequence). CDR3 nucleotide sequence: TGTGCCAGCAGCCCAAACAGGTTTTCGATCCGGGCCACTGAAGCTTTCTTT. Amino acid sequence: CASSPNRFSIRATEAFF.

The V gene is TRBV2, the J gene TRBJ1-5; D may be TRBD1 (6 bases). Trimming took 4 bases from V and 6 from J, leaving 16 bases between them. The CDR3 loop spans 15 amino acids. Germline CDR1 SNHLY, CDR2 FYNNEI. The CDR3 reads CASSAGRGPTQPQHF. The CDR3 DNA is TGTGCCAGCAGTGCGGGCAGGGGACCGACTCAGCCCCAGCATTTT.

This chain uses TRBV18 with TRBJ2-7, with D perhaps matching TRBD1 (7 bases). Germline lookup yields CDR1 KGHSH and CDR2 LQKENI. V was shortened by 5 bases and J by 7 bases, with 12 bases between the two germline ends. The CDR3 length is 12 residues. CDR3 loop: CASSAGQREQYF. CDR3 nucleotides: TGTGCCAGCTCAGCGGGACAGAGAGAGCAGTACTTC.

The chain carries TRBV6-6 and TRBJ1-1; D possibly corresponds to TRBD1 (5 bases). Germline values: CDR1 MNHNY, CDR2 SVGAGI (reference sequence). This CDR3 has 14 amino acids. Trimming removed 2 bases from V and 6 bases from J, with 13 bases in between. The CDR3 spells CASSYQWQGAEAFF. DNA of the CDR3: TGTGCCAGCAGTTACCAATGGCAGGGTGCTGAAGCTTTCTTT.

This clone was observed a few times. The chain joins TRBV6-2 or TRBV6-3 to TRBJ2-1; perhaps TRBD2 as D (5 bases). The ends were cut back, 5 bases at V and 0 bases at J, with 8 bases in the middle. The CDR3 consists of 14 residues. Germline assignment: CDR1 MNHEY and CDR2 SVGEGT. The CDR3 reads CASSRGSSYNEQFF. CDR3 DNA: TGTGCCAGCAGTCGAGGGTCCTCCTACAATGAGCAGTTCTTC.

The J gene is TRBJ1-2, the V gene TRBV4-3; perhaps TRBD1 as D (5 bases). Germline V gives CDR1 LGHNA, CDR2 YSLEER. V lost 3 bases to trimming and J lost 4 bases, with 15 bases between them. The CDR3 consists of 15 residues. DNA of the CDR3: TGCGCCAGCAGCCAGAATACAGGAAACCTCTATGGCTACACCTTC. Amino acids: CASSQNTGNLYGYTF.

V gene TRBV19 combines with J gene TRBJ1-5, with D perhaps TRBD1 (6 bases). The length of the CDR3 is 16 residues. V shed 0 bases and J shed 4 bases, with 13 bases lying between them. Germline values: CDR1 LNHDA, CDR2 SQIVND (reference sequence). The CDR3 loop reads CASSIEAWQGNQPQHF. In DNA, the CDR3 is TGTGCCAGTAGTATAGAAGCGTGGCAGGGGAATCAGCCCCAGCATTTT.

The V call is TRBV4-2, the J call TRBJ2-7; 10 bases are shared with TRBD2. Germline CDR1 reads LGHNA; CDR2 reads YNFKEQ. V gave up 0 bases and J gave up 3 bases; unmatched junction bases: 8. This CDR3 region has 17 residues. The CDR3 region has the DNA TGTGCCAGCAGCCAAGAGGCACTAGCGGGGAACAACTACGAGCAGTACTTC. This sequence encodes CASSQEALAGNNYEQYF.

This chain links TRBV5-6 with TRBJ1-4, with D hard to call. V lost 1 base, J lost 3 bases, and 7 bases lay in between. The CDR3 spans 14 residues. Germline V lookup: CDR1 SGHDT, CDR2 YYEEEE. The CDR3 DNA is TGTGCCAGCAGCTTGTACGTAGCTAATGAAAAACTGTTTTTT. Translation gives CASSLYVANEKLFF.

This chain joins TRBV21-1 and TRBJ2-1; no check of the table's D call, TRBD1, against the DNA was made. TRBV21-1 is a recognized pseudogene. The CDR3 runs 13 residues. CDR3 amino acids: CASRQTGSGEQFF. As DNA, the CDR3 is TGTGCCAGCAGACAAACAGGGTCTGGTGAGCAGTTCTTC.